These T cell receptor beta chains were read from a single sample in a study of T cell changes during pregnancy in multiple sclerosis. Some clones are missing from TCRdb's copy, which holds only in-frame ones; the method was immunoSEQ multiplex PCR. The sample shows some 37,000 clones, 88% of them seen only once. The source was CD4+ T cells from peripheral blood mononuclear cells, collected before pregnancy. The receptors originated from a female donor with multiple sclerosis, enrolled in a pregnancy study. Each CDR3 is given with its conserved first and last residue. Not every row has a clone size; where given, it reads once, few, many or a size class.

>NA|TRBJ1-3|TRBV14
CASSLTQGSGNTIYF
>few|TRBJ1-1|TRBV5-4
CASSFYREGTEAFF
>NA|TRBJ2-1|TRBV29-1
CSVESGMRSHNEQFF
>NA|TRBJ2-1|TRBV4-3
CASSQRLAGALDEQFF
>NA|TRBJ1-3|TRBV10-3
CAISEGREGNTIYF
>NA|TRBJ2-7|TRBV2
CASIQGPGPQGGEQYF
>once|TRBJ1-2|TRBV6-5
CASSFTDRAGYTF
>NA|TRBJ1-1|TRBV9
CASNRVNTEAFF
>NA|TRBJ1-5|TRBV10-2
CASSAGSNQPQHF
>NA|TRBJ2-3|TRBV9
CASSLWTSGRGGDTQYF
>NA|TRBJ2-3|TRBV5-6
CASSLVGLAATDTQYF
>NA|TRBJ1-4|TRBV6-1
CASTQSGGSLLFF
>few|TRBJ2-1|TRBV5-1
CASSPGLAGSNEQFF
>NA|TRBJ1-5|TRBV5-1
CASSLEAGLNQPQHF
>NA|TRBJ2-2|TRBV5-1
CASSFFAGNTGELFF
>NA|TRBJ1-4|TRBV15
CATSPEAYKEKLFF
>NA|TRBJ2-3|TRBV4-1
CASSQGRARGRVSDTQYF
>NA|TRBJ1-1|TRBV9
CASSAGSGTSGTEAFF
>NA|TRBJ1-2|TRBV27
CASSLFPLGVGYTF
>NA|TRBJ2-7|TRBV18
CASSPTSYSGRGTIEQYF
>NA|TRBJ2-3|TRBV9
CASSVGGGNTQYF
>NA|TRBJ1-1|TRBV19
CASSSRKTGMNTEAFF
>NA|TRBJ1-1|TRBV18
CASSPPRAEEGGAFF
>medium-sized|TRBJ1-1|TRBV7-2
CASEPGQSTEAFF
>few|TRBJ2-3|TRBV7-3
CASSAASGSTDTQYF
>NA|TRBJ2-4|TRBV4-1
CASSQVSPPDIQYF
>NA|TRBJ2-3|TRBV7-3
CATRRTRSETQYF